These 28 T cell receptor beta chains share one sample of origin, sequenced in a study of blood T cells in healthy people across ages. Sample-barcoded 5' priming and a J-beta primer mix drove a second PCR of about 6 to 12 cycles. TCRdb analysed the 5' RACE reads with MiXCR anew, one entry per CDR3 protein. The repertoire includes around 500,000 distinct CDR3 sequences, around a quarter of them detected once, and approximately 3.3% sits in the top ten. This same sample was also taken into another study, of T cells of mothers and their children.

Input material: blood. Source of these receptors: a boy aged 2 to 9 in good health.

The CDR3 here is CASSPNPDTEAFF. The CDR3 DNA reads as TGCGCCAGCAGCCCTAACCCGGACACTGAAGCTTTCTTT. The chain links TRBV5-1 to TRBJ1-1; no reliable D call. Germline assignment: CDR1 SGHRS and CDR2 YFSETQ. There are 13 residues in the CDR3. Between the trimmed V and J ends, which lost 4 bases and 3 bases, there was a span of 10 bases.

As to this clonotype: A read error is possible here, since a much larger clone lies one base away. This chain uses TRBV20-1 with TRBJ2-3; possible D gene TRBD2, 6 bases. Germline V gene sequence: CDR1 DFQATT, CDR2 SNEGSKA (reference sequence). The CDR3 runs 14 residues. Trimming took off 5 bases at V and 6 bases at J, with 18 bases between the two ends. In nucleotides, the CDR3 is TGCAGTGCTCACAGTATCGGGGGTTCGGATACGCAGTATTTT. Its translation is CSAHSIGGSDTQYF.

This chain connects TRBV12-3 or TRBV12-4 to TRBJ2-7, with 8 bases identical to TRBD1. Losses at the gene ends were 6 bases for V and 0 bases for J; bases not matched to a gene: 4. The length of the CDR3 is 14 residues. Written as DNA, the CDR3 is TGTGCCAGCAGGGAAACAGGGGGCTCCTACGAGCAGTACTTC. It specifies CASRETGGSYEQYF.

This clonotype came up many times. The chain couples TRBV9 to TRBJ2-3; weak D call: TRBD2 (5 bases). In germline, CDR1 is SGDLS, CDR2 YYNGEE. CDR3 length equals 15 residues. V shed 0 bases and J shed 0 bases, with 8 bases lying between them. The CDR3 sequence: CASSVGGGSTDTQYF. DNA for the CDR3: TGTGCCAGCAGCGTAGGAGGCGGGAGCACAGATACGCAGTATTTT.

This chain's CDR3 is CSARDLGGSGTGELFF. The CDR3 DNA is TGCAGTGCTAGAGATCTTGGGGGGAGTGGCACCGGGGAGCTGTTTTTT. The V and J genes are TRBV20-1 and TRBJ2-2; a weak D match, TRBD2 (6 bases). Deletions cut 0 bases from V and 4 bases from J, with 15 bases between. CDR3 size: 16 residues. Per germline, CDR1 DFQATT and CDR2 SNEGSKA (reference sequence).

DNA for the CDR3: TGTGCCAGCAGCTTCGCAAACACAGCCCCCTACAATGAGCAGTTCTTC. This gives the protein CASSFANTAPYNEQFF. The rearrangement uses TRBV7-9 and TRBJ2-5, with D hard to call. The J call may be in error: the DNA end matches TRBJ2-1 better. The germline gives CDR1 SEHNR, CDR2 FQNEAQ (reference sequence). The CDR3 extends over 16 amino acids.

To note about this clonotype: Germline and junction disagree at one end, which may indicate a read error. The genes are TRBV4-3 and TRBJ1-4; perhaps TRBD1 as D (6 bases). Germline CDR1 and CDR2: LGHNA and YSLEER. The CDR3 is 15 amino acids. The CDR3 DNA reads as TGCACCAGCAGCCAGGTACAGGGAGCGGATGAAAAACTGTTTTTT. Translated, it gives CTSSQVQGADEKLFF.

The chain carries TRBV7-3 and TRBJ2-3; D remains unclear. V lost 5 bases, J lost 2 bases, and 23 bases lay in between. Germline lookup yields CDR1 SGHTA and CDR2 FQGTGA. The CDR3 runs to 18 residues. Here the CDR3 reads CASSPAHGSRSNTDTQYF. DNA of the CDR3: TGTGCCAGCAGCCCCGCCCACGGGTCCCGGAGCAACACAGATACGCAGTATTTT.

The V call is TRBV27, the J call TRBJ2-5, with 11 bases that match TRBD1. The DNA end lines up better with TRBJ2-7; the J call may be wrong. Germline V lookup: CDR1 MNHEY, CDR2 SMNVEV (reference sequence). There are 15 residues in the CDR3. The CDR3 DNA is TGTGCCAGCACCCGCCAGGGACAGGGGGCCTACGAGCAGTACTTC. As protein: CASTRQGQGAYEQYF.

This chain connects TRBV3-1 to TRBJ2-5; TRBD2 is a possible D gene (5 bases). Deletions cut 4 bases from V and 12 bases from J, with 15 bases between. The CDR3 is 12 amino acids. Germline lookup yields CDR1 LGHDT and CDR2 YNNKEL (reference sequence). CDR3 in amino acids: CASSPRWASKYF. The DNA for the CDR3 is TGTGCCAGCAGCCCCCGGTGGGCTAGCAAGTACTTC.

This clonotype has just a few counts. This rearrangement joins TRBV20-1 to TRBJ1-1; 9 bases are a match to TRBD1. V lost 6 bases and J lost 5; bases outside the gene matches: 7. The CDR3 contains 13 residues. Germline CDR1 reads DFQATT; CDR2 reads SNEGSKA (reference sequence). This chain's CDR3 is CSAGQGEITEAFF. CDR3 DNA: TGCAGTGCGGGACAGGGAGAAATAACTGAAGCTTTCTTT.

This chain uses TRBV14 with TRBJ1-2; D call uncertain. Germline loops: CDR1 SGHDN, CDR2 FVKESK. The CDR3 contains 14 residues. The V and J ends lost 0 bases and 4 bases respectively, with 9 bases between them. The CDR3 region has the DNA TGTGCCAGCAGCCAAGAACTCGACTTCTATGGCTACACCTTC. Translating it yields CASSQELDFYGYTF.

The chain carries TRBV20-1 and TRBJ2-7, with TRBD2 matching 7 bases. This CDR3 region has 14 residues. Losses at the gene ends were 5 bases for V and 2 bases for J; bases not matched to a gene: 9. Per the germline V gene, CDR1 is DFQATT and CDR2 is SNEGSKA (reference sequence). The CDR3 reads CSAPPAGTTYEQYF. CDR3 nucleotide sequence: TGCAGTGCTCCCCCGGCCGGGACTACCTACGAGCAGTACTTC.

The V call is TRBV5-5, the J call TRBJ1-3, with 7 bases aligning to TRBD1. The CDR3 runs 14 residues. Per germline, CDR1 SGHKS and CDR2 YYEKEE (reference sequence). With 7 bases clipped from V and 2 bases from J, the junction kept 6 bases outside the gene matches. CDR3 sequence (DNA): TGTGCCAGCGAAACAGGGGTTCCTGGAAACACCATATATTTT. Amino acids: CASETGVPGNTIYF.

This clonotype was seen only a few times. The CDR3: CASSSPRGDQYF. Written as DNA, the CDR3 is TGTGCCAGCAGCTCGCCTCGTGGGGACCAGTACTTC. The chain links TRBV7-6 to TRBJ2-5, with unresolved D. Trimming pared 4 bases from V and 10 bases from J, leaving 13 bases between. Germline V gene sequence: CDR1 SGHVS, CDR2 FNYEAQ. This CDR3 is built from 12 residues.

CDR3 protein: CASSLGGQGKQETQYF. The CDR3, as DNA: TGCGCCAGCAGCTTGGGGGGACAGGGCAAACAAGAGACCCAGTACTTC. This rearrangement joins TRBV5-1 to TRBJ2-5; 9 bases fit TRBD1. This CDR3 is 16 amino acids long. Germline loops: CDR1 SGHRS, CDR2 YFSETQ. V lost 0 bases, J lost 2 bases, and 5 bases stayed unmatched.

The sample holds a few counts of this clonotype. This sequence joins TRBV7-9 and TRBJ2-7; D possibly corresponds to TRBD2 (6 bases). Germline CDR1 is SEHNR and CDR2 is FQNEAQ (reference sequence). The CDR3 runs 14 residues. V was clipped by 3 bases and J by 2 bases, with 11 bases between them. As DNA, the CDR3 is TGTGCCAGCAGCTTTTCCGGGAGCCCCTACGAGCAGTACTTC. It specifies CASSFSGSPYEQYF.

CDR3 in amino acids: CSVELVGGRGQETQYF. CDR3 nucleotides: TGCAGCGTTGAGTTAGTTGGCGGGAGAGGACAAGAGACCCAGTACTTC. J is TRBJ2-5 and V is TRBV29-1, with 7 bases lining up with TRBD2. This CDR3 contains 16 residues. Trimming took 3 bases from V and 2 from J; bases not matched to a gene: 12. Germline values: CDR1 SQVTM, CDR2 ANQGSEA.

The rearrangement links TRBV2 to TRBJ2-3; D is ambiguous. Looked up from germline, CDR1 is SNHLY and CDR2 is FYNNEI. The CDR3 extends over 14 amino acids. The V gene lost 1 base and the J gene lost 5 bases, with 10 bases spanning the gap. The CDR3 DNA is TGTGCCAGCAGTGAAGACTGGACCGGAGATACGCAGTATTTT. This codes for CASSEDWTGDTQYF.

The chain recombines TRBV5-1 with TRBJ2-7; the match to TRBD2 covers 7 bases. The junction had 14 bases not matched to a gene; V was cut back by 4 bases and J by 7 bases. The CDR3 runs to 15 residues. Germline V gene lookup returns CDR1 SGHRS and CDR2 YFSETQ. The CDR3 coding sequence is TGCGCCAGCAGCGTCTGGACGACGCCGGGGGGTGAGCAGTACTTC. Translation: CASSVWTTPGGEQYF.

A few counts support this clonotype. J is TRBJ1-5 and V is TRBV12-3 or TRBV12-4; possibly TRBD1 for D (5 bases). The CDR3 contains 19 residues. V was clipped by 5 bases and J by 0 bases, with 23 bases between them. The CDR3 nucleotides are TGTGCCAGCAGTCTACTGTACGGACGGACGGGGGGTAGCAATCAGCCCCAGCATTTT. Its protein is CASSLLYGRTGGSNQPQHF.

This clonotype was seen a few times. CDR3 bases: TGCAGTGCTAGAGAGGGGGGACAGCCAGATACGCAGTATTTT. Its translation: CSAREGGQPDTQYF. The rearrangement joins TRBV20-1 to TRBJ2-3; the D gene is possibly TRBD1 (7 bases). CDR3 length: 14 amino acids. The germline V gene encodes CDR1 DFQATT and CDR2 SNEGSKA (reference sequence). Trimming removed 0 bases from V and 4 bases from J, with 11 bases in between.

This clonotype was counted between two and nine times. The rearrangement links TRBV27 to TRBJ1-1; unclear D gene. Germline assignment: CDR1 MNHEY and CDR2 SMNVEV (reference sequence). Trimming shortened V by 6 bases and J by 2 bases, and 10 bases separated the two germline ends. The CDR3 has 13 amino acids. CDR3 amino acids: CASSAHVNTEAFF. CDR3 coding DNA: TGTGCCAGCAGCGCTCACGTTAACACTGAAGCTTTCTTT.

V and J are TRBV12-3 or TRBV12-4 and TRBJ2-5; no reliable D call. The V end lost 4 bases, the J end lost 2 bases, and 11 bases lay between the germline ends. The CDR3 extends over 14 amino acids. This chain's CDR3 is CASSSLGQQETQYF. The CDR3 DNA is TGTGCCAGCAGTTCCCTAGGGCAGCAAGAGACCCAGTACTTC.

The genes are TRBV6-5 and TRBJ1-4; D is unclear. The V and J ends lost 0 bases and 8 bases respectively, with 13 bases between them. The germline V gene has CDR1 MNHEY and CDR2 SVGAGI. The CDR3 runs 15 residues. Here the CDR3 DNA reads TGTGCCAGCAGTTACTCCACCCGTTCTAGCGAAAAACTGTTTTTT. Amino acid sequence: CASSYSTRSSEKLFF.

V is TRBV7-8 and J is TRBJ1-6; no clear D gene. This CDR3 is 15 amino acids long. V was shortened by 0 bases and J by 5 bases, with 8 bases between the two germline ends. Germline values: CDR1 SGHVS, CDR2 FQNEAQ. This CDR3 is CASSLATVNNSPLHF. DNA of the CDR3: TGTGCCAGCAGCTTAGCGACCGTTAATAATTCACCCCTCCACTTT. Filled out from reference TRBV7-8 and TRBJ1-6, the complete variable domain reads GAGVSQSPRYKVAKRGQDVALRCDPISGHVSLFWYQQALGQGPEFLTYFQNEAQLDKSGLPSDRFFAERPEGSVSTLKIQRTQQEDSAVYLCASSLATVNNSPLHFGNGTRLTVT.

This clonotype came up many times. The rearrangement joins TRBV7-8 to TRBJ2-3, with 8 nucleotides matching TRBD2. With V trimmed by 1 base and J by 13 bases, 7 bases remained unmatched. Germline loops: CDR1 SGHVS, CDR2 FQNEAQ. There are 13 residues in the CDR3. The CDR3 coding sequence is TGTGCCAGCAGCTTAGATGTAGGGACTAGAAAGTATTTT. This codes for CASSLDVGTRKYF.

The rearrangement links TRBV7-8 to TRBJ1-2; 7 nucleotides agree with TRBD1. This CDR3 has 17 residues. With 1 base clipped from V and 0 bases from J, the junction kept 8 bases outside the gene matches. Germline CDR1 is SGHVS and CDR2 is FQNEAQ. CDR3 residues: CASSLVRDRASNYGYTF. The DNA for the CDR3 is TGTGCCAGCAGCTTAGTACGTGACAGGGCTTCTAACTATGGCTACACCTTC.